The next 22 T cell receptor beta chains were all read from a single sample in a study of technical replicates of blood from a handful of donors. Only in-frame clones appear in the TCRdb table, and some are missing; sequencing was by immunoSEQ multiplex PCR. This table holds around 60,000 clones, over 90% found once. The sample taken for sequencing was PBMCs. The receptors were sampled from a human donor in good health. Some clones in this sample may be carry-over from other donors' samples.

The V call is TRBV19, the J call TRBJ2-7; TRBD1 matches at 7 bases. CDR1 is LNHDA, CDR2 SQIVND, per germline (reference sequence). The length of the CDR3 is 14 residues. V shed 7 bases and J 0 bases; nucleotides not matched to a gene: 6. DNA of the CDR3: TGTGCCAGTACACGGACAGGAACCTCCTACGAGCAGTACTTC. This sequence encodes CASTRTGTSYEQYF.

J is TRBJ1-1 and V is TRBV4-3; maybe TRBD1 (5 bases). V shed 0 bases and J shed 4 bases, with 12 bases lying between them. CDR3 length: 15 amino acids. CDR1 is LGHNA, CDR2 YSLEER, per germline. CDR3 in DNA: TGCGCCAGCAGCCAAGAGGCTGGGACTGGCACTGAAGCTTTCTTT. It specifies CASSQEAGTGTEAFF.

The chain carries TRBV6-5 and TRBJ1-1; 10 bases map to TRBD1. The CDR3 sequence is 14 residues long. V was clipped by 5 bases and J by 7 bases; unmatched bases: 7. Germline V lookup: CDR1 MNHEY, CDR2 SVGAGI. CDR3 DNA sequence: TGTGCCAGCAGTCTCAGACAGGGGGCGGTTGAAGCTTTCTTT. Encoded protein: CASSLRQGAVEAFF.

The rearrangement uses TRBV7-9 and TRBJ2-7; a possible D gene is TRBD2 (6 bases). This CDR3 region has 15 residues. In germline, CDR1 is SEHNR, CDR2 FQNEAQ (reference sequence). V was cut by 2 bases and J by 0 bases, with 11 bases left in between. CDR3 region: CASSLFVGSSYEQYF. CDR3 nucleotides: TGTGCCAGCAGCTTATTCGTCGGGAGCTCCTACGAGCAGTACTTC.

This chain joins TRBV4-3 and TRBJ2-7; 8 bases map to TRBD1. Trimming removed 5 bases from V and 5 bases from J; junction bases left unmatched: 8. This CDR3 comprises 14 residues. The germline gives CDR1 LGHNA, CDR2 YSLEER. DNA for the CDR3: TGCGCCAGCAGCTATCGACAGGGGATCCACGAGCAGTACTTC. Protein: CASSYRQGIHEQYF.

The chain recombines TRBV9 with TRBJ2-2; D is possibly TRBD2 (5 bases). CDR3 size: 15 residues. CDR1 and CDR2 from the germline V gene are SGDLS and YYNGEE. V dropped 0 bases and J dropped 6 bases, with 12 bases sitting between them. The DNA of the CDR3 is TGTGCCAGCAGCGTAGACCTCAGCGGTGCCGGGGAGCTGTTTTTT. It yields the protein CASSVDLSGAGELFF.

V usage is TRBV6-7 and J usage is TRBJ1-5, with 8 bases lining up with TRBD1. TRBV6-7 is sorted into the ORF group, with uncertain function. Trimming at V came to 5 bases and at J to 4 bases, leaving 4 bases not matched to a gene. The CDR3 sequence is 14 residues long. The CDR3 DNA is TGTGCCAGCAGTAACGACAGGGGAAATCAGCCCCAGCATTTT. Its protein is CASSNDRGNQPQHF.

V usage is TRBV6-1 and J usage is TRBJ1-5, with D possibly being TRBD1 (6 bases). Germline assignment: CDR1 MNHNS and CDR2 SASEGT. The CDR3 totals 13 residues. Trimming removed 9 bases at V and 1 base at J, with 10 bases between. CDR3 amino acids: CASMGTSNQPQHF. In nucleotides, the CDR3 is TGTGCCAGTATGGGGACAAGCAATCAGCCCCAGCATTTT.

The chain recombines TRBV5-1 with TRBJ2-7; D may be TRBD2 (5 bases). Trimming took off 0 bases at V and 2 bases at J, with 9 bases between the two ends. The CDR3 totals 14 residues. Germline V gene lookup returns CDR1 SGHRS and CDR2 YFSETQ. The CDR3 DNA reads as TGCGCCAGCAGCTTGGATACCGGGGCCTACGAGCAGTACTTC. It translates to CASSLDTGAYEQYF.

The chain combines TRBV29-1 with TRBJ2-7, with D unresolved. With 6 bases removed from V and 0 bases from J, the gap between germline ends came to 12 bases. CDR3 length equals 13 residues. CDR1 and CDR2 from the germline V gene are SQVTM and ANQGSEA. As DNA, the CDR3 is TGCAGCGTGCTGAGTGCGGCCTCCTACGAGCAGTACTTC. It is translated as CSVLSAASYEQYF.

This chain joins TRBV18 and TRBJ1-3, with D possibly being TRBD1 (5 bases). Germline V gene sequence: CDR1 KGHSH, CDR2 LQKENI. Between the trimmed V and J ends, which lost 3 bases and 3 bases, there was a span of 15 bases. The CDR3 runs 16 residues. CDR3 in amino acids: CASSPTVQGGGNTIYF. In nucleotides, the CDR3 is TGTGCCAGCTCACCGACCGTCCAGGGAGGTGGAAACACCATATATTTT.

This clone has a handful of counts. The V gene is TRBV21-1, the J gene TRBJ1-1; the D call TRBD1 from the table was never checked on the DNA. TRBV21-1 is a pseudogene locus. The CDR3 runs 14 residues. CDR3 coding DNA: TGTGCCGGCCGGGGACAGTTCATGAACACTGAAGCTTTCTTT. Translation: CAGRGQFMNTEAFF.

The chain has TRBV10-3 and TRBJ2-3, with TRBD2 as a possible D gene (7 bases). Germline CDR1 reads ENHRY; CDR2 reads SYGVKD. CDR3 length equals 15 residues. Trimming pared 5 bases from V and 2 bases from J, leaving 14 bases between. The CDR3 coding sequence is TGTGCCATCAGTTCGGGGGGCGCGGCCACAGATACGCAGTATTTT. This sequence encodes CAISSGGAATDTQYF.

The V gene is TRBV14, the J gene TRBJ1-6; D might be TRBD1 (6 bases). The CDR3 length is 19 residues. In germline, CDR1 is SGHDN, CDR2 FVKESK. The ends were cut back, 6 bases at V and 0 bases at J, with 21 bases in the middle. The CDR3 DNA reads TGTGCCAGCAGTCCAATTGACACAGGGCTGAGCTCCTATAATTCACCCCTCCACTTT. Its protein product is CASSPIDTGLSSYNSPLHF.

The chain has TRBV5-1 and TRBJ1-2, with a possible D match to TRBD1 (5 bases). The CDR3 has 13 residues. V lost 1 base, J lost 7 bases, and 11 bases lay in between. Germline CDR1 is SGHRS and CDR2 is YFSETQ. For the CDR3, the DNA is TGCGCCAGCAGCTTGATCAGGGCTCGTGGCTACACCTTC. This translates into CASSLIRARGYTF.

The genes are TRBV5-1 and TRBJ1-1; 8 positions match TRBD1. The CDR3 consists of 14 residues. Looked up from germline, CDR1 is SGHRS and CDR2 is YFSETQ. The ends lost 6 bases at V and 4 bases at J; junction bases unmatched: 8. The CDR3 spells CASTSGQGGTEAFF. For the CDR3, the DNA is TGCGCCAGCACTTCAGGACAGGGCGGCACTGAAGCTTTCTTT.

The gene calls are TRBV6-5 and TRBJ2-7; D call uncertain. The CDR3 sequence is 13 residues long. CDR1 and CDR2 (germline): MNHEY, SVGAGI. Trimming took 8 bases from V and 0 from J, leaving 11 bases between them. This CDR3 is CASAMSNSYEQYF. The CDR3 nucleotides are TGTGCCAGCGCGATGTCTAACTCCTACGAGCAGTACTTC.

This chain uses TRBV30 with TRBJ1-3; TRBD1 matches at 12 bases. CDR1 and CDR2 (germline): GTSNPN, SVGIG (reference sequence). The CDR3 spans 17 residues. J gave up 8 bases and V 1 base, and 12 bases lay outside the gene matches. CDR3 sequence: CAWSASLPGQGAYTIYF. CDR3 nucleotides: TGTGCCTGGAGTGCCTCCCTGCCGGGACAGGGGGCGTACACCATATATTTT.

This clone was counted only a few times. The CDR3, as DNA: TGTGCCAGCAGTGCTGCTAGCGGGGCGGGCTACAATGAGCAGTTCTTC. The encoded protein is CASSAASGAGYNEQFF. The chain couples TRBV2 to TRBJ2-1; 9 nucleotides match TRBD2. With V trimmed by 4 bases and J by 3 bases, 7 bases remained unmatched. Germline V gene sequence: CDR1 SNHLY, CDR2 FYNNEI. This CDR3 comprises 16 residues.

The chain employs TRBV9 and TRBJ1-6; 11 nucleotides agree with TRBD1. CDR3 length equals 18 residues. CDR1 and CDR2 from the germline V gene are SGDLS and YYNGEE. V lost 3 bases and J lost 0; bases outside the gene matches: 5. The CDR3 DNA sequence: TGTGCCAGCAGCGCGGACAGGGGGCAAGCCTCCTATAATTCACCCCTCCACTTT. This gives the protein CASSADRGQASYNSPLHF.

This clone is a singleton in its sample. The chain employs TRBV6-5 and TRBJ2-4; unclear D gene. This CDR3 region has 14 residues. Germline values: CDR1 MNHEY, CDR2 SVGAGI. V lost 7 bases to trimming and J lost 5 bases, with 15 bases between them. This CDR3 is CASKPGLTQNIQYF. The CDR3, as DNA: TGTGCCAGCAAGCCAGGCTTAACTCAAAACATTCAGTACTTC.

The rearrangement links TRBV19 to TRBJ1-1; no reliable D call. The CDR3 runs to 17 residues. The ends were cut back, 7 bases at V and 9 bases at J, with 30 bases in the middle. Per germline, CDR1 LNHDA and CDR2 SQIVND (reference sequence). CDR3 nucleotides: TGTGCCAGTACCCACACTAGGGCATCTGACGGGCCGATAAAAGCTTTCTTT. Translated, it gives CASTHTRASDGPIKAFF.